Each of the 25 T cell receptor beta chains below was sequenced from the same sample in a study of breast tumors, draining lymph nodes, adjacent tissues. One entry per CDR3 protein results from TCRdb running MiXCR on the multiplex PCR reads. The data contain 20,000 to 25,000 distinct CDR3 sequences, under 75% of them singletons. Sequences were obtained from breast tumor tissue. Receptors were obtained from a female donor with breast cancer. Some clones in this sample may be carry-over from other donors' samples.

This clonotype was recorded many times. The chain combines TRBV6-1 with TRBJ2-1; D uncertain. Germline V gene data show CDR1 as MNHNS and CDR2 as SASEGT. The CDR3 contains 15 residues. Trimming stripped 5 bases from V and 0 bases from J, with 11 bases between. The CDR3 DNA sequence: TGTGCCAGCAGTCCACGGTATCGCTCCTACAATGAGCAGTTCTTC. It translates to CASSPRYRSYNEQFF.

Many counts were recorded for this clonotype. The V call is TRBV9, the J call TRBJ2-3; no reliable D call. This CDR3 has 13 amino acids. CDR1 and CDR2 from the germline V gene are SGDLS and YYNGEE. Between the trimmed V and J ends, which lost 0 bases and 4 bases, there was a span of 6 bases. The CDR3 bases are TGTGCCAGCAGCGTAGATGGTTCAGATACGCAGTATTTT. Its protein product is CASSVDGSDTQYF.

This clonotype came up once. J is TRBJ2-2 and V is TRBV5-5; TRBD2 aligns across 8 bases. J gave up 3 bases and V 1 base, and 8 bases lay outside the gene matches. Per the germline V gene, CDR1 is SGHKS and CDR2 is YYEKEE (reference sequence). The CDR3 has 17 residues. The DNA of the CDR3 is TGTGCCAGCAGCTTGTCCGGGGGGGGGACCTACACCGGGGAGCTGTTTTTT. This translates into CASSLSGGGTYTGELFF.

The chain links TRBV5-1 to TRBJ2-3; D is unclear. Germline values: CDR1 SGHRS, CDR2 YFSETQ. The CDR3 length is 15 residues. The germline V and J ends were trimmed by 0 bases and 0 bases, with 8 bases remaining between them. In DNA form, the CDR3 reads TGCGCCAGCAGCTTGGCTCAGACTAGCACAGATACGCAGTATTTT. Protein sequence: CASSLAQTSTDTQYF. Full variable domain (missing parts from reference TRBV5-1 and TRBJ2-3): KAGVTQTPRYLIKTRGQQVTLSCSPISGHRSVSWYQQTPGQGLQFLFEYFSETQRNKGNFPGRFSGRQFSNSRSEMNVSTLELGDSALYLCASSLAQTSTDTQYFGPGTRLTVL.

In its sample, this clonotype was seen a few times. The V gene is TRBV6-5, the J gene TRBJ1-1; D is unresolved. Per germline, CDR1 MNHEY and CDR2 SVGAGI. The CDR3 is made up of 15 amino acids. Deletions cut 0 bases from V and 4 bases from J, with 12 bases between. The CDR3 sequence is CASSYSMGWGTEAFF. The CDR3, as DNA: TGTGCCAGCAGTTACTCGATGGGGTGGGGCACTGAAGCTTTCTTT.

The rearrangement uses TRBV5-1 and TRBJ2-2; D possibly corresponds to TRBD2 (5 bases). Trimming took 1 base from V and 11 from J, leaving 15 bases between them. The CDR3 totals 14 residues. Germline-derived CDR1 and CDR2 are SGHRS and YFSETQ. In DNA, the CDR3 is TGCGCCAGCAGCTTGAGAACGGAGGTTGGCGAGCTGTTTTTT. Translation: CASSLRTEVGELFF.

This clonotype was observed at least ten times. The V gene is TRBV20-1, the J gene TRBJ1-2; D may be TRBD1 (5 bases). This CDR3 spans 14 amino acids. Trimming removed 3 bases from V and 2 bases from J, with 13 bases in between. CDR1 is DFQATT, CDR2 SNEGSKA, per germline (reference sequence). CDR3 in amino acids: CSARGGRGNYGYTF. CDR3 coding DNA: TGCAGTGCTAGGGGGGGGAGGGGCAACTATGGCTACACCTTC.

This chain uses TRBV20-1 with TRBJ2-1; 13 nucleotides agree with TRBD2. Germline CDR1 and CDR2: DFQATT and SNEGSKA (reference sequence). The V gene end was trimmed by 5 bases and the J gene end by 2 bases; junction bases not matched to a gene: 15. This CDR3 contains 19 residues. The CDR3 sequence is CSAAKPTSGGPNAYNEQFF. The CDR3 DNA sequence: TGCAGTGCTGCTAAGCCGACTAGCGGGGGGCCGAACGCCTACAATGAGCAGTTCTTC.

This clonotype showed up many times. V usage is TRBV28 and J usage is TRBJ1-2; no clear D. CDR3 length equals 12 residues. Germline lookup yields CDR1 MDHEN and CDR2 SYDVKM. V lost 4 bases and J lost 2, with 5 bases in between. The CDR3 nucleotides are TGTGCCAGCAGTTCGGGGAACTATGGCTACACCTTC. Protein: CASSSGNYGYTF.

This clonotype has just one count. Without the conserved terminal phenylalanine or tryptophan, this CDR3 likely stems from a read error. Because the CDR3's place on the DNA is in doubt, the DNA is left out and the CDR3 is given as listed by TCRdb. The CDR3 sequence: CARGKRGNRGAVV. The rearrangement joins TRBV18 to TRBJ2-2; the D segment call TRBD2 is taken from the table without a DNA check. The germline V gene encodes CDR1 KGHSH and CDR2 LQKENI. The CDR3 is 13 amino acids long, termini counted.

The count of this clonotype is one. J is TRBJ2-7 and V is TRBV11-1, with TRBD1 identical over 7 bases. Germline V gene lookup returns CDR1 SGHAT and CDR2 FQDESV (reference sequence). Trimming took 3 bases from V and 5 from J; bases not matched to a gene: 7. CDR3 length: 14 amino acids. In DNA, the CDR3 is TGTGCCAGCAGCTTTAACAGGGGAGCGCACGAGCAGTACGTC. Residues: CASSFNRGAHEQYV.

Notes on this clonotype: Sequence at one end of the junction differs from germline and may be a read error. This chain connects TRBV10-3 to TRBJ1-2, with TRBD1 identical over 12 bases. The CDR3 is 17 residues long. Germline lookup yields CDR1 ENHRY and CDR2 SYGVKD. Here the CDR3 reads CASSPDLRDRGLGGYTF. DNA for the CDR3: TGTGCCAGCAGTCCTGATCTCCGGGACAGGGGGCTCGGAGGCTACACCTTC.

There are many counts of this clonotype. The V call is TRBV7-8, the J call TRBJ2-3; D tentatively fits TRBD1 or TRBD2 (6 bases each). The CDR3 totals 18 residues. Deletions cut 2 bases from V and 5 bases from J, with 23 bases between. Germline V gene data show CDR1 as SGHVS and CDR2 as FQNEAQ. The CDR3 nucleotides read TGTGCCAGCAGCTTATTTCGGGGTGTGGGGGGCCAGGGAGATACGCAGTATTTT. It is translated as CASSLFRGVGGQGDTQYF. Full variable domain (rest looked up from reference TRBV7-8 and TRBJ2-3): GAGVSQSPRYKVAKRGQDVALRCDPISGHVSLFWYQQALGQGPEFLTYFQNEAQLDKSGLPSDRFFAERPEGSVSTLKIQRTQQEDSAVYLCASSLFRGVGGQGDTQYFGPGTRLTVL.

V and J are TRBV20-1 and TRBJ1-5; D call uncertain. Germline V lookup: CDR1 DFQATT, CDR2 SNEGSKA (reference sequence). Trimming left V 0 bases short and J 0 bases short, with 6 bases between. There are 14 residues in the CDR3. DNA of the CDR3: TGCAGTGCTAGAGATCCCCATAGCAATCAGCCCCAGCATTTT. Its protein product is CSARDPHSNQPQHF.

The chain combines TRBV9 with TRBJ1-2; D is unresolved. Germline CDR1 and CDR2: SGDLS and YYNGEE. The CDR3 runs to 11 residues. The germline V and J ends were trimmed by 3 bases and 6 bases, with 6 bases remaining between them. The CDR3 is CASSAPDGYTF. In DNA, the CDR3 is TGTGCCAGCAGCGCTCCCGATGGCTACACCTTC.

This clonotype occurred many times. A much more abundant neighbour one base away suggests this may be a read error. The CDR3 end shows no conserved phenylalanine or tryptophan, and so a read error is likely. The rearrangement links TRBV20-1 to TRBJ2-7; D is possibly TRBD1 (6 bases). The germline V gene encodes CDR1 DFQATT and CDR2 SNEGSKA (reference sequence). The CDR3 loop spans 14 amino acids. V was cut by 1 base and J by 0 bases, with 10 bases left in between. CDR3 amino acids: CSARGTASSYEQYL. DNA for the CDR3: TGCAGTGCTAGAGGGACAGCCTCCTCCTACGAGCAGTACCTC.

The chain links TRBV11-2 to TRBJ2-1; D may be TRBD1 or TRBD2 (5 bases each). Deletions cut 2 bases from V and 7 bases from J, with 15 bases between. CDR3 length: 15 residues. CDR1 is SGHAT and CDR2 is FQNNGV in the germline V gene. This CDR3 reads CASSLRGLRANEQFF. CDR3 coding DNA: TGTGCCAGCAGCTTAAGGGGTTTGAGGGCGAATGAGCAGTTCTTC.

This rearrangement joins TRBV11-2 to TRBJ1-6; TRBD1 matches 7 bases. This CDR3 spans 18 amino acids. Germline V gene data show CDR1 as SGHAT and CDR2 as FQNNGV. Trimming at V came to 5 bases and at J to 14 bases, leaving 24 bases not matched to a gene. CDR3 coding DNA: TGTGCCAGCAGCCCCACGGGACTAGCGGGAGGTCAGGGGGAGACCCTCCACTTT. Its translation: CASSPTGLAGGQGETLHF.

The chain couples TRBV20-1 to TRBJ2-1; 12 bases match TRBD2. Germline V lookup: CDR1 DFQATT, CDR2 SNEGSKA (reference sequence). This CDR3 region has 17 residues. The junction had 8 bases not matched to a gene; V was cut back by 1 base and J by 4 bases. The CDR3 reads CSARVPRLAGAYNEQFF. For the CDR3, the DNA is TGCAGTGCTAGAGTCCCTAGACTAGCGGGAGCTTACAATGAGCAGTTCTTC.

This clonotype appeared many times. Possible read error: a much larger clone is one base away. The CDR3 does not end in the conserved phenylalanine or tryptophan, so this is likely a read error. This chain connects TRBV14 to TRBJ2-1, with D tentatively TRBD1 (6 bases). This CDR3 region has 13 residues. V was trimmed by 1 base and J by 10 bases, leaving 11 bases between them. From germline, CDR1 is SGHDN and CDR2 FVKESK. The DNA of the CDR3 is TGTGCCAGCAGCCAAGTTCCAGGGGCCGAGCAGTTCTCC. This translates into CASSQVPGAEQFS.

The CDR3 protein is CASSLGTARSNEQFF. CDR3 DNA sequence: TGTGCCAGCAGCCTTGGGACGGCCCGGAGCAATGAGCAGTTCTTC. This sequence joins TRBV7-2 and TRBJ2-1, with D possibly being TRBD1 or TRBD2 (5 bases each). The germline gives CDR1 SGHTA, CDR2 FQGNSA. CDR3 length: 15 amino acids. With 5 bases removed from V and 6 bases from J, the gap between germline ends came to 17 bases.

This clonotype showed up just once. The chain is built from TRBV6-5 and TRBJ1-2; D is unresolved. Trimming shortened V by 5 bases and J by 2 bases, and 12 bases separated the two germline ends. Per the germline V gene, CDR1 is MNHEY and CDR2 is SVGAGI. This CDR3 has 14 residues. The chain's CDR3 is CASSPMGQNYGYTF. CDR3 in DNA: TGTGCCAGCAGTCCCATGGGCCAGAACTATGGCTACACCTTC.

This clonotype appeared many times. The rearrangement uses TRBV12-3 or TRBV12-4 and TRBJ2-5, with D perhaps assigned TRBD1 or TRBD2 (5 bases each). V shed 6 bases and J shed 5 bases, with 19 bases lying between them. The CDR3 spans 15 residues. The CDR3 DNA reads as TGTGCCAGCAGCCCCATGGGACGGGCCCGGGAGACCCAGTACTTC. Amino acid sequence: CASSPMGRARETQYF.

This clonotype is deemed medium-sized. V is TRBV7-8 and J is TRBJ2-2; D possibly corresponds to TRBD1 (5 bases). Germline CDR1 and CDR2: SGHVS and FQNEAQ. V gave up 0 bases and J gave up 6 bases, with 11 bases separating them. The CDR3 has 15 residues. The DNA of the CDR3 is TGTGCCAGCAGCTTAGCCCCAGGGTCCGCCGGGGAGCTGTTTTTT. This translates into CASSLAPGSAGELFF. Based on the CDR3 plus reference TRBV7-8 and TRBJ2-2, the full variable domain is GAGVSQSPRYKVAKRGQDVALRCDPISGHVSLFWYQQALGQGPEFLTYFQNEAQLDKSGLPSDRFFAERPEGSVSTLKIQRTQQEDSAVYLCASSLAPGSAGELFFGEGSRLTVL.

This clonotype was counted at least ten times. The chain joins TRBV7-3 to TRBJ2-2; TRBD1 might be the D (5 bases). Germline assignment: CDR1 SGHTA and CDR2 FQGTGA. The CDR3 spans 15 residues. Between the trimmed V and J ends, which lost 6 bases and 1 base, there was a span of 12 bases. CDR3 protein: CASRENRLNTGELFF. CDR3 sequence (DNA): TGTGCCAGCAGAGAGAACAGGCTGAACACCGGGGAGCTGTTTTTT.